A single T cell receptor (beta chain) is shown here with its context. Its target is unknown. This entry comes from a study of T cells in pancreatic ductal adenocarcinoma. General study results and limits: Results skew toward the minority of patients with early-stage disease. Blood clonality (around 0.066) did not differ significantly from tumor (about 0.12). Tumor-versus-blood clonality comparisons may be biased toward lower tumor diversity. Compared with tumor, blood showed more total productive templates and approximately 8-fold more clonotypes.

The CDR3 has 18 residues. CDR1 and CDR2 from the germline V gene are SGHRS and YFSETQ. Trimming removed 3 bases from V and 1 base from J, with 20 bases in between. The data were produced by immunoSEQ multiplex PCR, yet TCRdb's version contains in-frame clones alone and is incomplete. The sample yields about 4,800 clones, around four fifths seen once. The selected patients with pancreatic ductal adenocarcinoma had surgery but no neoadjuvant therapy. The sequence was collected from a human donor with pancreatic ductal adenocarcinoma. The donor label of this sample is uncertain. Sequencing was carried out using pancreatic tumor tissue. The chain joins TRBV5-1 to TRBJ2-1; D is perhaps TRBD2 (6 bases). The CDR3 nucleotides read TGCGCCAGCAGCTGGAGGGCGTCAAATCCTTTTTCCTACAATGAGCAGTTCTTC. Translation: CASSWRASNPFSYNEQFF.